Below, 25 T cell receptor beta chains from the same sample are listed, as sequenced in a study of control samples from healthy donors and cancer patients. Clones were sequenced by immunoSEQ multiplex PCR, and TCRdb holds only the in-frame ones, with some missing. This sample has 100,000 to 150,000 clones; roughly 86% occur once, and the top ten carry about 2.9%. The sequencing input was blood. All receptors derive from a man between 60 and 75 years old in good health.

V usage is TRBV27 and J usage is TRBJ1-5, with a weak D call TRBD1 (5 bases). The V end lost 3 bases, the J end lost 0 bases, and 6 bases lay between the germline ends. This CDR3 spans 14 amino acids. The germline gives CDR1 MNHEY, CDR2 SMNVEV (reference sequence). In DNA, the CDR3 is TGTGCCAGCAGTTTCGGGGGTAGCAATCAGCCCCAGCATTTT. Its translation is CASSFGGSNQPQHF.

The rearrangement uses TRBV18 and TRBJ2-1, with TRBD2 matching over 8 bases. The germline V gene has CDR1 KGHSH and CDR2 LQKENI. The length of the CDR3 is 15 residues. Trimming took 3 bases from V and 9 from J; bases not matched to a gene: 10. The CDR3 protein is CASSPWRGDVGEQFF. In DNA, the CDR3 is TGTGCCAGCTCACCTTGGCGGGGGGATGTTGGTGAGCAGTTCTTC.

The gene calls are TRBV2 and TRBJ1-2; D gene uncertain. CDR1 is SNHLY and CDR2 is FYNNEI in the germline V gene. This CDR3 has 13 amino acids. Trimming left V 4 bases short and J 3 bases short, with 9 bases between. The DNA of the CDR3 is TGTGCCAGCAGTGCGGAGGCGGACTATGGCTACACCTTC. Amino acid sequence: CASSAEADYGYTF.

This clone was seen only once. The chain has TRBV5-1 and TRBJ1-4, with a tentative D call TRBD1 (5 bases). This CDR3 is built from 14 residues. The V end was cut by 3 bases, the J end by 6 bases, with 12 bases between. Germline-derived CDR1 and CDR2 are SGHRS and YFSETQ. The CDR3 nucleotides are TGCGCCAGCAGCTCCCGGGACCTGGATGAAAAACTGTTTTTT. Its protein product is CASSSRDLDEKLFF.

The genes are TRBV7-2 and TRBJ1-1; 7 bases are a match to TRBD1. Germline assignment: CDR1 SGHTA and CDR2 FQGNSA. The CDR3 consists of 14 residues. The junction had 7 bases not matched to a gene; V was cut back by 3 bases and J by 6 bases. In DNA form, the CDR3 reads TGTGCCAGCAGCTTTCAACAGGGGAGCGCTGAAGCTTTCTTT. This gives the protein CASSFQQGSAEAFF.

The chain is built from TRBV18 and TRBJ2-7; D not certain. CDR1 is KGHSH, CDR2 LQKENI, per germline. V was shortened by 1 base and J by 5 bases, with 6 bases between the two germline ends. This CDR3 comprises 12 residues. CDR3 region: CASSPRGHEQYF. The CDR3 DNA follows: TGTGCCAGCTCACCACGTGGCCACGAGCAGTACTTC. The whole variable domain, remainder taken from reference TRBV18 and TRBJ2-7, is NAGVMQNPRHLVRRRGQEARLRCSPMKGHSHVYWYRQLPEEGLKFMVYLQKENIIDESGMPKERFSAEFPKEGPSILRIQQVVRGDSAAYFCASSPRGHEQYFGPGTRLTVT.

The gene calls are TRBV4-2 and TRBJ1-3; no definite D call. V lost 3 bases and J lost 0, with 9 bases in between. This CDR3 has 15 residues. CDR1 and CDR2 from the germline V gene are LGHNA and YNFKEQ. The CDR3 DNA reads as TGTGCCAGCAGCCAGGGTGACCTCTCTGGAAACACCATATATTTT. Translated: CASSQGDLSGNTIYF.

This rearrangement joins TRBV5-1 to TRBJ1-6; D might be TRBD1 (5 bases). V was cut by 0 bases and J by 9 bases, with 13 bases left in between. This CDR3 comprises 15 residues. The germline V gene encodes CDR1 SGHRS and CDR2 YFSETQ. The CDR3 DNA sequence: TGCGCCAGCAGCTTGGCCGTCGGGGGGACTTCACCCCTCCACTTT. This gives the protein CASSLAVGGTSPLHF.

The V call is TRBV6-1, the J call TRBJ1-6; D is unresolved. Germline CDR1 MNHNS, CDR2 SASEGT. The CDR3 covers 14 residues. V was clipped by 0 bases and J by 7 bases, with 7 bases between them. CDR3 protein: CASSEALENSPLHF. The CDR3 nucleotides are TGTGCCAGCAGTGAAGCGCTTGAAAATTCACCCCTCCACTTT.

The rearrangement joins TRBV28 to TRBJ1-2; no definite D call. The CDR3 runs 12 residues. The germline gives CDR1 MDHEN, CDR2 SYDVKM. Trimming removed 5 bases at V and 8 bases at J, with 12 bases between. The CDR3, as DNA: TGTGCCAGCAGTACAACGGTTGAAGGCTACACCTTC. This sequence encodes CASSTTVEGYTF.

CDR3 sequence: CASSLGALYNEQFF. DNA of the CDR3: TGTGCCAGCAGCTTGGGGGCACTATACAATGAGCAGTTCTTC. The chain employs TRBV7-9 and TRBJ2-1; maybe TRBD1 (6 bases). The germline V and J ends were trimmed by 3 bases and 4 bases, with 10 bases remaining between them. The CDR3 is 14 residues long. Germline V gene lookup returns CDR1 SEHNR and CDR2 FQNEAQ (reference sequence).

For the CDR3, the DNA is TGTGCCAGCAGGGGCGAGGGGGGCTATAATTCACCCCTCCACTTT. It translates to CASRGEGGYNSPLHF. The gene calls are TRBV6-6 and TRBJ1-6; a weak D match, TRBD1 (6 bases). The CDR3 totals 15 residues. Per germline, CDR1 MNHNY and CDR2 SVGAGI (reference sequence). Trimming pared 6 bases from V and 3 bases from J, leaving 12 bases between.

In nucleotides, the CDR3 is TGTGCCAGCAGCCAAGCCTCCGGTCAGCCCCAGCATTTT. This translates into CASSQASGQPQHF. This chain connects TRBV3-1 (or the pseudogene TRBV3-2) to TRBJ1-5; D is unresolved. V was shortened by 1 base and J by 6 bases, with 7 bases between the two germline ends. CDR1 is LGHDT, CDR2 YNNKEL, per germline (reference sequence). This CDR3 comprises 13 residues.

V is TRBV20-1 and J is TRBJ1-1; 7 nucleotides line up with TRBD1. With 5 bases clipped from V and 7 bases from J, the junction kept 4 bases outside the gene matches. CDR3 length: 11 residues. Germline assignment: CDR1 DFQATT and CDR2 SNEGSKA (reference sequence). CDR3 in amino acids: CSAYGQDEAFF. CDR3 DNA: TGCAGTGCTTACGGACAGGATGAAGCTTTCTTT.

CDR3 protein: CASSPPSGRQETQYF. The CDR3 DNA sequence: TGTGCCAGCTCACCACCGTCGGGAAGACAAGAGACCCAGTACTTC. The chain uses TRBV18 and TRBJ2-5, with a tentative D call TRBD2 (5 bases). V was clipped by 0 bases and J by 2 bases, with 10 bases between them. CDR1 and CDR2 from the germline V gene are KGHSH and LQKENI. The CDR3 totals 15 residues.

The V call is TRBV27, the J call TRBJ2-2; 9 bases line up with TRBD2. Germline V gene sequence: CDR1 MNHEY, CDR2 SMNVEV (reference sequence). This CDR3 is built from 15 residues. The V and J ends lost 7 bases and 2 bases, in that order; junction bases with no gene match: 5. CDR3 in DNA: TGTGCCAGCAAACTGCGGGGGGGAAACACCGGGGAGCTGTTTTTT. This sequence encodes CASKLRGGNTGELFF.

The gene calls are TRBV4-3 and TRBJ2-7, with D possibly TRBD1 on 6 matching bases. Germline CDR1 is LGHNA and CDR2 is YSLEER. Between the trimmed V and J ends, which lost 4 bases and 7 bases, there was a span of 14 bases. The CDR3 runs 13 residues. CDR3 sequence reads: CASSLTAQGEQYF. In nucleotides, the CDR3 is TGCGCCAGCAGCCTTACGGCCCAGGGGGAGCAGTACTTC.

The chain has TRBV28 and TRBJ1-1; no firm D call. This CDR3 has 14 amino acids. Germline lookup yields CDR1 MDHEN and CDR2 SYDVKM. V was clipped by 1 base and J by 0 bases, with 6 bases between them. The CDR3 region is CASSLSIMNTEAFF. CDR3 nucleotide sequence: TGTGCCAGCAGTTTATCCATTATGAACACTGAAGCTTTCTTT.

This sequence joins TRBV4-3 and TRBJ2-7; no clear D. The CDR3 loop spans 15 amino acids. Germline CDR1 and CDR2: LGHNA and YSLEER. Trimming removed 0 bases from V and 2 bases from J, with 11 bases in between. Here the CDR3 reads CASSQETERTYEQYF. The CDR3 DNA is TGCGCCAGCAGCCAAGAAACGGAGCGAACCTACGAGCAGTACTTC.

This chain connects TRBV6-4 to TRBJ1-4; perhaps TRBD1 as D (6 bases). The germline V gene has CDR1 MRHNA and CDR2 SNTAGT. V was clipped by 11 bases and J by 8 bases, with 30 bases between them. This CDR3 has 17 amino acids. DNA of the CDR3: TGTGCCGAGGGGAGGCGAGAGGAAGGGACGACAGGAGAAAAACTGTTTTTT. It specifies CAEGRREEGTTGEKLFF.

The V call is TRBV5-4, the J call TRBJ2-1, with 10 bases lining up with TRBD2. J gave up 4 bases and V 3 bases, and 4 bases lay outside the gene matches. Germline-derived CDR1 and CDR2 are SGHNT and YYREEE (reference sequence). This CDR3 region has 15 residues. The DNA of the CDR3 is TGTGCCAGCAGCTCCTCTAGCGGGGGTTACAATGAGCAGTTCTTC. It yields the protein CASSSSSGGYNEQFF.

The chain has TRBV6-4 and TRBJ1-2, with no clear D. The CDR3 runs 17 residues. V was clipped by 0 bases and J by 1 base, with 15 bases between them. Germline lookup yields CDR1 MRHNA and CDR2 SNTAGT. Written as DNA, the CDR3 is TGTGCCAGCAGTGACTCGTACGAGAAGGGAGTTAACTATGGCTACACCTTC. It is translated as CASSDSYEKGVNYGYTF.

V usage is TRBV28 and J usage is TRBJ1-2, with 7 bases fitting TRBD1. This CDR3 is 15 amino acids long. Germline V gene sequence: CDR1 MDHEN, CDR2 SYDVKM. The J segment lost 8 bases and the V segment lost 4 bases, leaving 13 bases of the junction unmatched. CDR3 bases: TGTGCCAGCAGTTGGGGACAGACAGGACTAGGCGGCTACACCTTC. Residues: CASSWGQTGLGGYTF.

This clone was recorded only once. The chain combines TRBV6-2 or TRBV6-3 with TRBJ2-2; a possible D gene is TRBD2 (6 bases). The V end was cut by 0 bases, the J end by 6 bases, with 8 bases between. This CDR3 is built from 14 residues. Germline CDR1 and CDR2: MNHEY and SVGEGT. CDR3 nucleotides: TGTGCCAGCAGTTACTCCAGGGAGGCCGGGGAGCTGTTTTTT. It translates to CASSYSREAGELFF.

The CDR3 region is CASSYSRIRDGNEAFF. CDR3 DNA: TGTGCCAGCAGTTACTCGAGGATTAGAGACGGAAACGAAGCTTTCTTT. The genes are TRBV6-2 or TRBV6-3 and TRBJ1-1; unclear D gene. CDR1 is MNHEY and CDR2 is SVGEGT in the germline V gene. The V gene lost 0 bases and the J gene lost 8 bases, with 19 bases spanning the gap. The CDR3 loop spans 16 amino acids.